This is a list of T cell receptor beta chains from one sample in a study of cytomegalovirus exposure and HLA in healthy donors. The repertoire was sequenced with immunoSEQ multiplex PCR; TCRdb's copy has only in-frame clones and lacks some. This table has under 200,000 clones, roughly 70% appearing once. The sequencing input was PBMCs. These TCRs come from a woman in her twenties or thirties in good health and CMV-seronegative. The CDR3 runs from the conserved cysteine through the conserved F or W. A D gene is named only where the DNA matches it firmly. Size values are once, few and many counts, or a class for expanded clones, and some rows have none.

>TRBV7-9|TRBJ2-7|.|14|.
TGTGCCAGCAGCCCCATGGGAGGCACCTACGAGCAGTACTTC
CASSPMGGTYEQYF
>TRBV6-1|TRBJ1-1|.|13|.
TGTGCCAGCAGTACAGTGATGAACACTGAAGCTTTCTTT
CASSTVMNTEAFF
>TRBV9|TRBJ2-5|.|14|TRBD2
TGTGCCAGCAGCGTGGGACTAGCGGGGGTGACCCAGTACTTC
CASSVGLAGVTQYF
>TRBV7-3|TRBJ1-5|.|13|.
TGTGCCAGCAGCCCAGGGTGGAATCAGCCCCAGCATTTT
CASSPGWNQPQHF
>TRBV25-1|TRBJ2-1|.|13|.
TGTGCCAGCAGGGACAGCTCCTACAATGAGCAGTTCTTC
CASRDSSYNEQFF
>TRBV5-1|TRBJ2-3|.|16|TRBD2
TGCGCCAGCAGCTTGTTGGGCGGGAGGGACACAGATACGCAGTATTTT
CASSLLGGRDTDTQYF
>TRBV18|TRBJ2-7|.|16|TRBD1
TGTGCCAGCTCACCGGTCCCTGGACAGGGGGCTTACGAGCAGTACTTC
CASSPVPGQGAYEQYF
>TRBV5-1|TRBJ2-3|.|15|TRBD1
TGCGCCAGCAGACGCACAGGGGGGAGCACAGATACGCAGTATTTT
CASRRTGGSTDTQYF
>TRBV5-4|TRBJ2-7|once|14|TRBD1
TGTGCCAGCAGGCAAAACAGGGGTGACCACGAGCAGTACTTC
CASRQNRGDHEQYF
>TRBV11-2|TRBJ1-1|.|14|.
TGTGCCAGCAGCTTCACACGGACCGGGGCTGAAGCTTTCTTT
CASSFTRTGAEAFF
>TRBV2|TRBJ2-7|once|14|TRBD1
TGTGCCAGCAGGGGACAGCTGCGCTCCTACGAGCAGTACTTC
CASRGQLRSYEQYF
>TRBV5-8|TRBJ2-1|once|17|.
TGTGCCAGCAGCTTGCCCCGGGTCTCGGGCTCCTACAATGAGCAGTTCTTC
CASSLPRVSGSYNEQFF
>TRBV5-1|TRBJ2-7|.|13|TRBD2
TGCGCCAGCAGGACTAGCGGGGACGGGGAGCAGTACTTC
CASRTSGDGEQYF
>TRBV21-1|TRBJ1-5|once|15|.
TGTGCCAGCAGCAAAGAGAGGATCTTTAATCAGCCCCAGCATTTT
CASSKERIFNQPQHF
>TRBV20-1|TRBJ2-7|.|11|TRBD1
TGCAGTGGGCAGGGGGTGGGTGAGCAGTACTTC
CSGQGVGEQYF
>TRBV5-4|TRBJ2-5|.|14|.
TGTGCCAGCAGCTCCCTAGTGAGCCAAGAGACCCAGTACTTC
CASSSLVSQETQYF
>TRBV5-1|TRBJ2-5|few|16|TRBD1
TGCGCCAGCAGCTTGGACACAGGGGGCCTCTGGGTTGAGCAGTACTTC
CASSLDTGGLWVEQYF
>TRBV27|TRBJ2-7|.|14|.
TGTGCCAGCAGTCCCTCGAATCTCAGGCACGAGCAGTACTTC
CASSPSNLRHEQYF
>TRBV21-1|TRBJ1-1|.|15|.
TGTGCCAGCAGCGAAAAACAGGGGGCGAGCACTGAAGCTTTCTTT
CASSEKQGASTEAFF
>TRBV28|TRBJ1-2|.|12|.
TGTGCCAGCAGTTCCCCCAGCGTTGGCTACACCTTC
CASSSPSVGYTF
>TRBV7-6|TRBJ2-3|.|15|TRBD1
TGTGCCAGCAGCTTTAGGCCCAGGGGGACAGATACGCAGTATTTT
CASSFRPRGTDTQYF
>TRBV5-1|TRBJ2-7|.|14|TRBD1
TGCGCCAGCAAACTCCGGGACAGGGGCTACGAGCAGTACTTC
CASKLRDRGYEQYF
>TRBV7-8|TRBJ1-2|.|14|TRBD1
TGTGCCAGCAGCTTAGCGGGACAGGACTATGGCTACACCTTC
CASSLAGQDYGYTF
>TRBV4-3|TRBJ2-1|.|15|.
TGCGCCAGCAGCCAAGGGGGCGGTTCCGACAATGAGCAGTTCTTC
CASSQGGGSDNEQFF
>TRBV7-9|TRBJ1-1|few|14|.
TGTGCCAGCAGCTTGAGGGCGGGGGACACTGAAGCTTTCTTT
CASSLRAGDTEAFF
>TRBV5-6|TRBJ1-4|few|15|TRBD1
TGTGCCAGCGCAACCCAGAGACAGGGGAGGGAAAAACTGTTTTTT
CASATQRQGREKLFF
>TRBV19|TRBJ2-1|.|12|.
TGTGCCAGTAGTTATCGGGGGACTCAGCAGTTCTTC
CASSYRGTQQFF
>TRBV30|TRBJ1-2|few|17|.
TGTGCCTGGAGTACTCCCCCGACAGGCGGCGCTAACTATGGCTACACCTTC
CAWSTPPTGGANYGYTF
>TRBV6-6|TRBJ1-1|.|15|TRBD1
TGTGCCAGCAGTTACTCGGGGCTCGACAGGGACGAAGCTTTCTTT
CASSYSGLDRDEAFF
>TRBV7-2|TRBJ2-7|few|17|TRBD2
TGTGCCAGCAGCCCCGTAGGGGAGCGGGGGGGCCGGATGGGGCAGTACTTC
CASSPVGERGGRMGQYF
>TRBV6-4|TRBJ2-1|.|17|TRBD2
TGTGCCAGCAGTCCCACTAGCGGGGGGGCCCGGGACAATGAGCAGTTCTTC
CASSPTSGGARDNEQFF
>TRBV5-1|TRBJ2-1|few|17|TRBD2
TGCGCCAGCAGCTTCACGGGACTAGCGGGTGTTTACAATGAGCAGTTCTTC
CASSFTGLAGVYNEQFF
>TRBV27|TRBJ2-3|.|17|TRBD2
TGTGCCAGCAGTTTATTGGGACTAGCCTACAACACAGATACGCAGTATTTT
CASSLLGLAYNTDTQYF
>TRBV7-9|TRBJ1-4|once|15|TRBD1
TGTGCCAGCAGCCGACAGGGAGAACTGAATGAAAAACTGTTTTTT
CASSRQGELNEKLFF
>TRBV7-8|TRBJ1-1|.|12|.
TGTGCCAGCAGCTTACCCTACACTGAAGCTTTCTTT
CASSLPYTEAFF
>TRBV2|TRBJ2-1|.|13|.
TGTGCCAGCAGTGACGGTATCACAGATGAGCAGTTCTTC
CASSDGITDEQFF
>TRBV25-1|TRBJ1-5|.|13|TRBD1
TGTGCCAGCAGTGGGACAGGGAATCAGCCCCAGCATTTT
CASSGTGNQPQHF
>TRBV20-1|TRBJ1-3|.|11|.
TGCAGTGTTAGAGGTCAAGCCACCATATATTTT
CSVRGQATIYF
>TRBV5-1|TRBJ2-5|.|16|TRBD2
TGCGCCAGCAGCTTGGGGATGCGGGGGGGCCAAGAGACCCAGTACTTC
CASSLGMRGGQETQYF
>TRBV6-5|TRBJ2-1|.|16|.
TGTGCCAGCAGTTACTCTGTCCAGCGGGCGTACAATGAGCAGTTCTTC
CASSYSVQRAYNEQFF
>TRBV6-1|TRBJ2-2|.|15|.
TGTGCCAGCAGTGAAGAGGGGCGGAACACCGGGGAGCTGTTTTTT
CASSEEGRNTGELFF
>TRBV6-7|TRBJ1-5|.|14|TRBD1
TGTGCCATACCTACAGGGGGCGACAATCAGCCCCAGCATTTT
CAIPTGGDNQPQHF
>TRBV6-6|TRBJ2-2|.|16|TRBD2
TGTGCCAGCAGTTACTCTTCGGGGGGGGTAACCGGGGAGCTGTTTTTT
CASSYSSGGVTGELFF